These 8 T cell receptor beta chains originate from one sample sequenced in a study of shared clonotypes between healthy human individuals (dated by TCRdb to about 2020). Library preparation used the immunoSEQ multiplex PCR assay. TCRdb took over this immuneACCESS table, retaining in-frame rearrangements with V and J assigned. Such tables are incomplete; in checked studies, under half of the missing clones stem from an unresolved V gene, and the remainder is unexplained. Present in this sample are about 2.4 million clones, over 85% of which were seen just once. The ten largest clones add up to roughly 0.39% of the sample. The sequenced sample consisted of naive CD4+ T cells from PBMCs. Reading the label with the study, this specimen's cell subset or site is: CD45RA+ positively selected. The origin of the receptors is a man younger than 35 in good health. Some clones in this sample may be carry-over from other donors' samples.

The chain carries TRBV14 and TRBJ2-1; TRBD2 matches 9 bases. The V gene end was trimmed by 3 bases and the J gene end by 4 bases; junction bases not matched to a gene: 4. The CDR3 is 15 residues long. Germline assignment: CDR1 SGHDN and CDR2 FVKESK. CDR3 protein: CASSHSGRKYNEQFF. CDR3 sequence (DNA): TGTGCCAGCAGCCATAGCGGGAGAAAGTACAATGAGCAGTTCTTC.

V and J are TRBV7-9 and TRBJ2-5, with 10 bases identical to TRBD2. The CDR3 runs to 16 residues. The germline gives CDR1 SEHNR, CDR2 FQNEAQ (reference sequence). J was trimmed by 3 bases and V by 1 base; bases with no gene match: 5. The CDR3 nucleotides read TGTGCCAGCAGCTTAGGGGGCGGACTAGCGGAAGAGACCCAGTACTTC. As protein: CASSLGGGLAEETQYF.

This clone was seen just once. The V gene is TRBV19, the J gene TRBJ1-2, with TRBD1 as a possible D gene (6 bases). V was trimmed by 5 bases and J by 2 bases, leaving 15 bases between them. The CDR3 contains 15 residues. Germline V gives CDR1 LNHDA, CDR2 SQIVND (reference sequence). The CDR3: CASSPTGTWNYGYTF. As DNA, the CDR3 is TGTGCCAGTAGTCCGACGGGGACATGGAACTATGGCTACACCTTC.

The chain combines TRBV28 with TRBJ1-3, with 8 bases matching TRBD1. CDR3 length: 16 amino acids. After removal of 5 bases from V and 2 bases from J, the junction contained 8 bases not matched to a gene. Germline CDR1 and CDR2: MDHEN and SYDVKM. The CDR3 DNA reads TGTGCCAGCAGTCGTGGGACAGGCGGAGCTGGAAACACCATATATTTT. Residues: CASSRGTGGAGNTIYF.

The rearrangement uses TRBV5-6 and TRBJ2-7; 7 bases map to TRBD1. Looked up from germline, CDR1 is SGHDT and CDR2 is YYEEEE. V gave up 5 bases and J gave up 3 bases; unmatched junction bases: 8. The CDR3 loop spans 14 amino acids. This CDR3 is CASRLTGQLYEQYF. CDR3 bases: TGTGCCAGCAGGCTTACGGGACAGCTCTACGAGCAGTACTTC.

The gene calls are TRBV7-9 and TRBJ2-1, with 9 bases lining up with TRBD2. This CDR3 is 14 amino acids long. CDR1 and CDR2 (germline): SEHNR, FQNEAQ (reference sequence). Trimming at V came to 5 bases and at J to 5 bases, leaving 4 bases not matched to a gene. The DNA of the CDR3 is TGTGCCAGCAGCCCAAGACTAGCGGACAATGAGCAGTTCTTC. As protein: CASSPRLADNEQFF.

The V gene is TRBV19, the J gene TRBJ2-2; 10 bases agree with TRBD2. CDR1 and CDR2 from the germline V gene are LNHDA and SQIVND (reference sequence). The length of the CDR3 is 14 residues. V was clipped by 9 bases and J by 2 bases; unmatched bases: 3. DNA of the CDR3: TGTGCCAGCCGGACTAGCGGAAACACCGGGGAGCTGTTTTTT. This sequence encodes CASRTSGNTGELFF.

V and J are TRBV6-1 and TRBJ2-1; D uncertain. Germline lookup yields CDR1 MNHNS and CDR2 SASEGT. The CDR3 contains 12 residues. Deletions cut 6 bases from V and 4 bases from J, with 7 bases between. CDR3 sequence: CASRTQYNEQFF. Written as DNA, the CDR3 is TGTGCCAGCAGGACACAGTACAATGAGCAGTTCTTC.